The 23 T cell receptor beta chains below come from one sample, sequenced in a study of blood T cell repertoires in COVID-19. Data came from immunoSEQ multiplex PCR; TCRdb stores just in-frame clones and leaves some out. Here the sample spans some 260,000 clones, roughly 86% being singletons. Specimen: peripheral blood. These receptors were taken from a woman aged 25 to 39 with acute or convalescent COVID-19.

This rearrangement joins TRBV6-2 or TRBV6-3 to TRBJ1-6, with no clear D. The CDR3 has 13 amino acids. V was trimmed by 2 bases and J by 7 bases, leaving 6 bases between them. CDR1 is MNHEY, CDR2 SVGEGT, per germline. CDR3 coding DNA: TGTGCCAGCAGTTACGGGCCGAATTCACCCCTCCACTTT. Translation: CASSYGPNSPLHF.

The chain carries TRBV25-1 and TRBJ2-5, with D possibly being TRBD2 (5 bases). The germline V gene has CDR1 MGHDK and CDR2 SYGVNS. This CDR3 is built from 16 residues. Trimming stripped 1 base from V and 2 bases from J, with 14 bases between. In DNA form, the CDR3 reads TGTGCCAGCAGTGAATGGGCTAGCAGCCCTCAAGAGACCCAGTACTTC. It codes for CASSEWASSPQETQYF.

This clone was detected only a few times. CDR3 region: CASSDRVGNTIYF. CDR3 DNA: TGTGCCAGCAGTGACAGGGTTGGAAACACCATATATTTT. This chain uses TRBV27 with TRBJ1-3, with 7 positions matching TRBD1. CDR1 and CDR2 (germline): MNHEY, SMNVEV (reference sequence). Unmatched junction bases numbered 1, after V lost 5 bases and J lost 3 bases. This CDR3 contains 13 residues.

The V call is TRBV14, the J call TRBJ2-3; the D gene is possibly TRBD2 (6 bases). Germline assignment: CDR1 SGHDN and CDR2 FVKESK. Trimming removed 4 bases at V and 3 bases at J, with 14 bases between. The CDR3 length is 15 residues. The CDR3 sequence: CASSPQRDFTDTQYF. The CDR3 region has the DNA TGTGCCAGCAGCCCACAACGGGACTTTACAGATACGCAGTATTTT.

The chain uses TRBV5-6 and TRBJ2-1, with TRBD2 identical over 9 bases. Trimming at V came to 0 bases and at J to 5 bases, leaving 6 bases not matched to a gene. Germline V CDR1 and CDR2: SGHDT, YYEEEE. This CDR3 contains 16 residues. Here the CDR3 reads CASSLGLAGTHNEQFF. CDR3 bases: TGTGCCAGCAGCTTGGGCCTAGCGGGGACACACAATGAGCAGTTCTTC.

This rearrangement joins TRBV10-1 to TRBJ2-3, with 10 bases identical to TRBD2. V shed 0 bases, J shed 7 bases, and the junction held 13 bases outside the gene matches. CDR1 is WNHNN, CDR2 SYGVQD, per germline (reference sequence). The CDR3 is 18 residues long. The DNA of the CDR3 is TGCGCCAGCAGTGAGTCCGGTAGGGCGGGACTAGCGTGGAATACGCAGTATTTT. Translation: CASSESGRAGLAWNTQYF.

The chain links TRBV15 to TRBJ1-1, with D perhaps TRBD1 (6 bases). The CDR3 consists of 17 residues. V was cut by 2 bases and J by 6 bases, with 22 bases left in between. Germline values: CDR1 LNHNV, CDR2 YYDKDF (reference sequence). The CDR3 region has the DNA TGTGCCACCAGCAGACGTCCCCGGGACACCGAGGGCCCTGAAGCTTTCTTT. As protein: CATSRRPRDTEGPEAFF.

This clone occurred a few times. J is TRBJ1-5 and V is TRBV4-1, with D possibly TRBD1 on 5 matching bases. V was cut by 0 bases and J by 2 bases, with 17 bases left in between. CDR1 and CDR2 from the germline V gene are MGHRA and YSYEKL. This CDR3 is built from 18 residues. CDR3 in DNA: TGCGCCAGCAGCCAAGATCCGAAGACAGCCGACGGCAATCAGCCCCAGCATTTT. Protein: CASSQDPKTADGNQPQHF.

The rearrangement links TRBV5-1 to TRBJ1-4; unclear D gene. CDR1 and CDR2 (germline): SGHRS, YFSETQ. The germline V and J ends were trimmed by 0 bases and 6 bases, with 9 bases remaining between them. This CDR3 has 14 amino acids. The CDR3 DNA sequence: TGCGCCAGCAGCTTGGCCGGGAAGGATGAAAAACTGTTTTTT. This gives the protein CASSLAGKDEKLFF.

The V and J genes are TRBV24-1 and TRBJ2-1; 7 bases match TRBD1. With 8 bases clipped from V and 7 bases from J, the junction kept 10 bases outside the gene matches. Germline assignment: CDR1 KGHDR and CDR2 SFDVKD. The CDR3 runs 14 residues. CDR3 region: CATMEATRGNEQFF. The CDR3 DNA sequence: TGTGCCACCATGGAGGCTACCAGGGGGAATGAGCAGTTCTTC.

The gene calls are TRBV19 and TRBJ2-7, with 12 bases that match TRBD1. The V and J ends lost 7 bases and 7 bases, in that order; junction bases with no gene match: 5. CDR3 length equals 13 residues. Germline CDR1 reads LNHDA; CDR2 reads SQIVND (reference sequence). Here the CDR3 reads CASTGTGGREQYF. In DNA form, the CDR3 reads TGTGCCAGTACCGGGACAGGGGGCCGAGAGCAGTACTTC.

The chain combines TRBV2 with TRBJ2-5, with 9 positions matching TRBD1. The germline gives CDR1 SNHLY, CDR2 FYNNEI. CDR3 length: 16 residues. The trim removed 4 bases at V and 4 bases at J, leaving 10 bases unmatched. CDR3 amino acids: CASSAHGTGRPETQYF. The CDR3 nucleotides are TGTGCCAGCAGTGCCCACGGGACAGGGCGGCCAGAGACCCAGTACTTC. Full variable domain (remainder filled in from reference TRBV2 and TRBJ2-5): EPEVTQTPSHQVTQMGQEVILRCVPISNHLYFYWYRQILGQKVEFLVSFYNNEISEKSEIFDDQFSVERPDGSNFTLKIRSTKLEDSAMYFCASSAHGTGRPETQYFGPGTRLLVL.

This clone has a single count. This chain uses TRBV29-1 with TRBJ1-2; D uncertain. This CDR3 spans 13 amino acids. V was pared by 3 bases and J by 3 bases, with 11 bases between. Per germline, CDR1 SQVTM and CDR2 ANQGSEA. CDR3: CSVEVGYYYGYTF. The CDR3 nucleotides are TGCAGCGTTGAGGTCGGTTATTACTATGGCTACACCTTC.

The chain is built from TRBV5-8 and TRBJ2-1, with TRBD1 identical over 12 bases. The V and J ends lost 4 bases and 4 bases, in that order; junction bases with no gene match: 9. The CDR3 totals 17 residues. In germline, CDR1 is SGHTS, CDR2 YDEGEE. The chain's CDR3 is CASSTRDRGLVYNEQFF. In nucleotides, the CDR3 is TGTGCCAGCAGCACCAGGGACAGGGGGCTTGTTTACAATGAGCAGTTCTTC.

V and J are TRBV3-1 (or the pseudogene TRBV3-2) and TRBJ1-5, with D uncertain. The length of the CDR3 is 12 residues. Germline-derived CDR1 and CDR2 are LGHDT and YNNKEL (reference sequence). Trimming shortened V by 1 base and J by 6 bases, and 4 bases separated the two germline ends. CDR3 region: CASSQGVQPQHF. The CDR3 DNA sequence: TGTGCCAGCAGCCAAGGAGTTCAGCCCCAGCATTTT.

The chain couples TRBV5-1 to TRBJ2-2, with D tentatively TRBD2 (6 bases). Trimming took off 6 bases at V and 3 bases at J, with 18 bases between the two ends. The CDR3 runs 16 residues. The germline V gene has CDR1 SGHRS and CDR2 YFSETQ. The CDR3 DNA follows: TGCGCCAGCACAACTCGCGGGGAGCGGTACACCGGGGAGCTGTTTTTT. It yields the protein CASTTRGERYTGELFF. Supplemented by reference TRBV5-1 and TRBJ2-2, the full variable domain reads KAGVTQTPRYLIKTRGQQVTLSCSPISGHRSVSWYQQTPGQGLQFLFEYFSETQRNKGNFPGRFSGRQFSNSRSEMNVSTLELGDSALYLCASTTRGERYTGELFFGEGSRLTVL.

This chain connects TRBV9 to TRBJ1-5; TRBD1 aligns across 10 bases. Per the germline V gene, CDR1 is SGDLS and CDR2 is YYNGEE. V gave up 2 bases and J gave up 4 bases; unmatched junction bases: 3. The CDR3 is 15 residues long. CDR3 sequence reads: CASSVGQGGNQPQHF. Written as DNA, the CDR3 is TGTGCCAGCAGCGTCGGACAGGGGGGGAATCAGCCCCAGCATTTT.

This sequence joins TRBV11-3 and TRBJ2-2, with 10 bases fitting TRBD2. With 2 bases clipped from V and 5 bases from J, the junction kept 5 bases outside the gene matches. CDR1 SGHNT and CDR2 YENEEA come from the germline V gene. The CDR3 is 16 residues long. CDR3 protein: CASSLRLAGVTGELFF. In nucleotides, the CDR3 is TGTGCCAGCAGCTTAAGGCTAGCGGGAGTAACCGGGGAGCTGTTTTTT.

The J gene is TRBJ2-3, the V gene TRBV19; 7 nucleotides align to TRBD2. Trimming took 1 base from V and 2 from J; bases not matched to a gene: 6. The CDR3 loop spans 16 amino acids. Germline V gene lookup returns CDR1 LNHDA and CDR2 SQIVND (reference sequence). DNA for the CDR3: TGTGCCAGTAGTATAGTGGCTAGCGGACCCACAGATACGCAGTATTTT. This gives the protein CASSIVASGPTDTQYF.

DNA of the CDR3: TGTGCTAGTGGCCCCGGGATAGTCGGTTCACCCCTCCACTTT. It is translated as CASGPGIVGSPLHF. The gene calls are TRBV12-5 and TRBJ1-6; D not resolved. Trimming left V 6 bases short and J 9 bases short, with 15 bases between. Germline loops: CDR1 LGHNT, CDR2 FRNRAP. The CDR3 runs 14 residues.

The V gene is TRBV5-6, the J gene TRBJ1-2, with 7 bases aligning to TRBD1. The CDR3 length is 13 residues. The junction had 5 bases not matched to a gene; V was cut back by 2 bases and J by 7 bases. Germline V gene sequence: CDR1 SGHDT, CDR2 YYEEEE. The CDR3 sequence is CASSFEGAGGYTF. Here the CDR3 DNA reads TGTGCCAGCAGCTTTGAGGGGGCCGGTGGCTACACCTTC.

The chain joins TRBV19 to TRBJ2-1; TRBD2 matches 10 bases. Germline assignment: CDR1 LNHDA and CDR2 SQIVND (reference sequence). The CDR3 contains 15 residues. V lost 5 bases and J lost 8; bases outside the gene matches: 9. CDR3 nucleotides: TGTGCCAGTAGTCTACTAGCGGGGTTAGTCCATGAGCAGTTCTTC. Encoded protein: CASSLLAGLVHEQFF.

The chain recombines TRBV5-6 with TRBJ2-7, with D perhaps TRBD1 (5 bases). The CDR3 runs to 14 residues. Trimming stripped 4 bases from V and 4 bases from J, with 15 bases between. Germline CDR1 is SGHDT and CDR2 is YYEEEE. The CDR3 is CASSLRNRIYEQYF. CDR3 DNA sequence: TGTGCCAGCAGCCTCCGGAACAGGATATACGAGCAGTACTTC.